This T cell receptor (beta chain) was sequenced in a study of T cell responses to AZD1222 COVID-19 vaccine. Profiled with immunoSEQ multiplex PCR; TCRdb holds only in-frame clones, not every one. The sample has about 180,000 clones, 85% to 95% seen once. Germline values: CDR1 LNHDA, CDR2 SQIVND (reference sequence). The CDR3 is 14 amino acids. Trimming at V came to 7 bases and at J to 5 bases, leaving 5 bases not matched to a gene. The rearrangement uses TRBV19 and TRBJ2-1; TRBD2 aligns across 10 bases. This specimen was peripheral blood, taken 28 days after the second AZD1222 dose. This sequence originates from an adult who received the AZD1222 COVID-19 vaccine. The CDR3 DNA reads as TGTGCCAGTACTTCTAGCGGGAGCAACAATGAGCAGTTCTTC. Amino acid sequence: CASTSSGSNNEQFF.